Sequencing of this T cell receptor (beta chain) was carried out in a study of early T cells in non-severe SARS-CoV-2 infection. The TCR library protocol was used to attach unique molecular identifiers. These identifiers were attached to individual cDNA molecules. MiXCR was run by TCRdb on the 5' RACE reads, yielding one entry per CDR3 protein. Found here are more than 50,000 distinct CDR3 sequences, roughly an eighth of them singletons; the top ten hold 9.5% to 10%. Only a few counts were recorded for this clonotype. Its antigen is unknown. Study results and limitations: Private and CD4 specificities were missed by VDJdb matching, skewed to anti-spike CD8.

The V end was cut by 1 base, the J end by 6 bases, with 16 bases between. The germline CDR1 and CDR2 sequences are LNHNV and YYDKDF (reference sequence). This CDR3 is built from 16 residues. V usage is TRBV15 and J usage is TRBJ1-5; D possibly corresponds to TRBD1 (6 bases). The clonotype was recovered from an adult who was a healthcare worker with PCR-confirmed SARS-CoV-2 infection or an uninfected control (not recorded which). Source material: whole blood. CDR3 nucleotide sequence: TGTGCCACCAGCAGAGTGGCAGGGGAGTTGGTTCAGCCCCAGCATTTT. Protein sequence: CATSRVAGELVQPQHF.